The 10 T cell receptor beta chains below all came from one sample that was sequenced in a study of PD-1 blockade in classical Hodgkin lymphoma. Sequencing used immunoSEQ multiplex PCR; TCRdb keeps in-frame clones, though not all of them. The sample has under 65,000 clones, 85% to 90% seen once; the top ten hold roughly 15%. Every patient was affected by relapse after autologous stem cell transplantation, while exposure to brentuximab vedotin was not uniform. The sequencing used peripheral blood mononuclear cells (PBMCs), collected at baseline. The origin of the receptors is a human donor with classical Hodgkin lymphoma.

The CDR3 nucleotides are TGTGCCTGGGGACAGGGCGGTGAGCAGTTCTTC. It yields the protein CAWGQGGEQFF. The chain links TRBV30 to TRBJ2-1, with 8 bases lining up with TRBD1. V shed 5 bases, J shed 9 bases, and the junction held 3 bases outside the gene matches. CDR1 GTSNPN and CDR2 SVGIG come from the germline V gene (reference sequence). The CDR3 covers 11 residues.

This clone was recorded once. The CDR3 sequence is CASSLVGASNEKLFF. CDR3 nucleotide sequence: TGTGCCAGCAGCTTAGTAGGGGCCTCTAATGAAAAACTGTTTTTT. This rearrangement joins TRBV7-8 to TRBJ1-4; TRBD1 is a possible D gene (5 bases). The CDR3 has 15 amino acids. V lost 1 base and J lost 3, with 9 bases in between. CDR1 is SGHVS, CDR2 FQNEAQ, per germline.

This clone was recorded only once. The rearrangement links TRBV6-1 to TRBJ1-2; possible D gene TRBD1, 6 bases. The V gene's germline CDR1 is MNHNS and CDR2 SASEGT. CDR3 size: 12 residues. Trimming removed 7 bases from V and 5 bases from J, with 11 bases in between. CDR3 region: CASKMRGYGYTF. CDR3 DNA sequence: TGTGCCAGCAAAATGAGGGGGTATGGCTACACCTTC.

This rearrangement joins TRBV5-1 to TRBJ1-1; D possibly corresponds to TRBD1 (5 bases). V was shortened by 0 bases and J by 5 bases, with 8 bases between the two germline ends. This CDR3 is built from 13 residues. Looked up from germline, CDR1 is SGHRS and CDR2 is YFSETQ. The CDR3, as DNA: TGCGCCAGCAGCTTGGTGGGGGAAACTGAAGCTTTCTTT. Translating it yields CASSLVGETEAFF.

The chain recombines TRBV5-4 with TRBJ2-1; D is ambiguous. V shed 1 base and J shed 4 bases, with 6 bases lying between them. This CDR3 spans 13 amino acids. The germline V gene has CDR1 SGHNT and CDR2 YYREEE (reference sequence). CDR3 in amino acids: CASSLSTYNEQFF. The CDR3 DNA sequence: TGTGCCAGCAGCTTGTCCACGTACAATGAGCAGTTCTTC.

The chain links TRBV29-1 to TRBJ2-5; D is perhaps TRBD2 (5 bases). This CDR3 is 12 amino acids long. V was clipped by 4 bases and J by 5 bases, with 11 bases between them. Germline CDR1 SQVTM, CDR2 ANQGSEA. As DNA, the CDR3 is TGCAGCGTTGTAGCGCTGGAGGAGACCCAGTACTTC. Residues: CSVVALEETQYF.

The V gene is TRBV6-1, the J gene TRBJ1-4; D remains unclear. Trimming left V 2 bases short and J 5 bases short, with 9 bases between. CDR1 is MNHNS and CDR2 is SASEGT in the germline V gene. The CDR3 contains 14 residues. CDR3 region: CASSELVSNEKLFF. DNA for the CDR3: TGTGCCAGCAGTGAACTGGTCAGCAATGAAAAACTGTTTTTT.

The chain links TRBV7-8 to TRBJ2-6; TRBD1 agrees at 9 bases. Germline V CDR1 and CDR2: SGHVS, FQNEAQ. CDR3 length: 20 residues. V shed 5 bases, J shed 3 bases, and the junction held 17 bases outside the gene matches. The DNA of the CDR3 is TGTGCCAGCAGCCAATCTAGGAGGGGGACAGGGTCGAATGGGGCCAACGTCCTGACTTTC. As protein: CASSQSRRGTGSNGANVLTF.

This chain's CDR3 is CASTGGQGNTEAFF. CDR3 DNA: TGTGCCAGCACCGGAGGACAGGGCAACACTGAAGCTTTCTTT. J is TRBJ1-1 and V is TRBV5-4, with 8 bases identical to TRBD1. J was trimmed by 2 bases and V by 6 bases; bases with no gene match: 6. The germline V gene encodes CDR1 SGHNT and CDR2 YYREEE (reference sequence). This CDR3 has 14 amino acids.

CDR3 sequence reads: CASSLWASGEGEQFF. Here the CDR3 DNA reads TGTGCCAGCAGCTTATGGGCTAGCGGGGAGGGTGAGCAGTTCTTC. The J gene is TRBJ2-1, the V gene TRBV7-9; TRBD2 agrees at 9 bases. The CDR3 length is 15 residues. Germline assignment: CDR1 SEHNR and CDR2 FQNEAQ (reference sequence). With V trimmed by 2 bases and J by 9 bases, 8 bases remained unmatched.